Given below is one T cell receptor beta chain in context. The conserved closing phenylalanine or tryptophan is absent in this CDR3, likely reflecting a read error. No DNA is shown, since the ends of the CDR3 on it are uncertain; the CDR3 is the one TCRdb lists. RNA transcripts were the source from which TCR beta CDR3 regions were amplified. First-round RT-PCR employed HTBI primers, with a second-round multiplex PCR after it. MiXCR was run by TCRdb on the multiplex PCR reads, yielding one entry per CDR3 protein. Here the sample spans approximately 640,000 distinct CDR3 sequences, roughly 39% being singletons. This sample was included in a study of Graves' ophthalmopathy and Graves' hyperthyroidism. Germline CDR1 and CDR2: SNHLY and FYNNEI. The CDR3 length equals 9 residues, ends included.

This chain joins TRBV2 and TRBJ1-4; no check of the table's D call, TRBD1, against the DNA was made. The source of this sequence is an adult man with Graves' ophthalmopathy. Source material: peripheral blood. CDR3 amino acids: CASSAGQDY.